This paragraph covers one TCR beta chain sequence. Its antigen remains undetermined. Base-call qualities are not available, and no considerably larger clone is one nucleotide away. The cohort was made up of 666 healthy bone marrow donors. All cohort members were sampled while nominally healthy, although unrecorded immune exposures were likely present. The donor was CMV seronegative and belonged to the group of 350 to 400 seronegative cohort members. Every donor gave a peripheral blood sample, and the peripheral blood mononuclear cells from that sample were used for TCR beta sequencing. The Qiagen DNeasy Blood Extraction Kit was used to extract genomic DNA from the blood cell samples. This sample is part of a study of cytomegalovirus exposure and HLA in healthy donors (dated by TCRdb to the late 2010s). About the full investigation: According to an earlier analysis of a few hundred of the donors, 150 million to 200 million T cells yielded 90 million to 140 million unique TCR beta sequences and approximately 300 Gb of sequence data. An early release covering around 630 HLA-typed donors comprised about 310 gigabases of sequencing data and tens of millions of unique TCR sequences. Among the roughly 400 genotyped donors, approximately 77% belonged to the genetic ancestry cluster associated with self-reported Caucasian donors. The study was designed to test whether signatures of past pathogen exposure could be identified by cataloging public T cell receptors. The T cell repertoires of around 670 subjects were profiled by immunosequencing and related to cytomegalovirus serostatus. Besides the first cohort of 500 to 700 subjects, a separate validation cohort made up of roughly 120 different subjects was used. To predict cytomegalovirus infection status, the study brought together high-throughput TCR immunosequencing, statistical association of individual TCRs with disease status, and machine learning. A later analysis re-analyzed previously published TCR beta repertoires from 666 donors and added high-resolution HLA genotyping to study TCR occurrence patterns. In the later analysis, no new phenotypic data were used to find candidate immune exposures; instead, reliance was placed on TCR beta sequences and their occurrence across donors. To decide whether each TCR beta V gene segment behaved as functional or pseudogenic, an earlier analysis of some 600 of the donors relied on high-throughput TCR beta sequencing. Donor age, sex, ethnicity and CMV serostatus were compiled alongside the repertoire data. A later genetic analysis used genome-wide SNP genotypes for about 60% of the roughly 700 donors, treating that subset as a discovery cohort. All discovery cohort repertoires had been generated using a single sequencing platform. Both class I and class II loci were covered by HLA typing, at four-digit resolution. Typing coverage varied by locus: roughly 620-640 donors for A, B, C, DRB1 and DQB1; roughly 520 for DQA1; 606 for DPA1; fewer than 480 for DPB1. About 5 DR-DQ haplotypes were handled as single units for association and clustering, since linkage in the cohort was strong. Among roughly 400 genotyped donors of the cohort, an average of roughly 240,000 unique TCR beta nucleotide sequences were sequenced per donor, roughly 18% of them non-productive.

The method was the immunoSEQ multiplex PCR assay. For the multiplex PCR, a mixture combining 60 forward primers for TCR Vbeta segments and 13 reverse primers for TCR Jbeta segments was used. The CDR3 region of rearranged TCR beta genes was amplified from genomic DNA with a multiplex PCR assay. Amplified TCR beta libraries were sequenced as 87-base-pair reads on the Illumina HiSeq System. The authors' analysis ran thus. In a later analysis, tens of millions of unique TCR beta chains were counted across the roughly 700 repertoires, and roughly 9.9 million of these chains were shared by at least two donors. A nearest-neighbor algorithm error-corrected the raw reads and collapsed the reads into unique sequences, merging closely related sequences to remove PCR and sequencing errors. CDR3 sequences were aligned to IMGT reference sequences to assign V, D and J gene segments. For a sequence to be retained, a match of at least six nucleotides to both a V gene segment and a J gene segment was required. Rearrangements were called productive when the CDR3 lacked stop codons and stayed in frame with V and J; all others were non-productive. CDR3 was defined by IMGT convention, running from the second conserved V-encoded cysteine to the conserved J-encoded phenylalanine. The earlier analysis of 587 of the donors excluded any sequence lacking an unambiguous match to a single V gene segment. An earlier analysis of 587 of the donors called V segments functional above 56.7% productive rearrangements and segregating when the between-donor standard deviation exceeded 5%. A statistical classification framework was built to diagnose cytomegalovirus status from the catalog of TCR beta chain sequences. V and J gene assignment, in a later analysis, came from comparing TCR nucleotide sequences with IMGT/GENE-DB human TR gene sequences. The TCRdist pipeline was used in a later analysis to assign CDR3 sequences and most-parsimonious VDJ recombination scenarios. In a later analysis, every TCR beta chain was defined by the combination of its CDR3 amino acid sequence and its V-gene family, and reads without a unique V-gene family were dropped. A later analysis removed several hundred highly shared, low-generation-probability nucleotide sequences to deal with suspected cross-contamination and a sequencing artifact. A later analysis calculated a clonal expansion index for each public chain from normalized within-repertoire ranks of inferred template counts. Generation probabilities in a later analysis came from a VDJ recombination model fitted to out-of-frame rearrangements, and those results were checked against IGoR. In a later analysis, hypergeometric tests were used to score TCR-TCR, TCR-HLA and TCR-CMV co-occurrence, with a repertoire-size bias correction applied to TCR pairs. False discovery rates were estimated in a later analysis by permuting HLA or CMV assignments 20 times. A later analysis grouped co-occurring TCRs with DBSCAN, adding TCRdist sequence similarity when clustering within HLA-allele-positive subsets. Co-occurrence clustering excluded repertoires with fewer than 30,000 or more than 120,000 public chains, plus five with anomalous nucleotide sharing. TCRdb carries this immuneACCESS record with in-frame sequences only. Its versions omit some clonotypes, under half of them owing to an unresolved V gene in the studies checked, with the rest unexplained. For V, J and clone size, that table is used; D and trimming come from the DNA. Present in this sample are some 200,000 clones, over 75% of which were seen just once. The top ten clones comprise 0.2% to 0.25% of the sample.

The germline V gene (reference sequence) specifies LNHDA as CDR1 and SQIVND as CDR2. From cysteine to phenylalanine, the CDR3 is 15 amino acids long. The read is trimmed to its CDR3 DNA, 45 bases read in frame from base 1. V is pruned by 11 bases and J by 1 base, leaving 11 bases of the junction without a gene match. Overall study outcomes, separate from this receptor: This cohort had only TCR beta chains sequenced, and the lack of alpha or paired-chain data limited which features could be detected. In a later genetic analysis, fewer N-insertions in productive TCRs were reported among donors in an Asian-associated ancestry cluster than the roughly 640-donor mean. When HLA alleles, especially DR and DQ, strongly co-occurred, TCR associations were difficult to assign to individual alleles. The 87-base-pair reads could not distinguish some IMGT-functional V segments, including TRBV6-2 and TRBV6-3, so those segments were excluded. Cytomegalovirus status was reported to be diagnosed by the classifier with high specificity and sensitivity in both the original and validation cohorts. Because counts were too low, about 18 rarely observed V segments, including chromosome 9 orphons, were excluded from the earlier analysis of about 500 of the donors. An association between a missense DCLRE1C variant and V-gene and J-gene trimming of TCR beta chains was found in a later genetic analysis and replicated in an independent cohort. In a later analysis, the rate of TCR association differed among HLA loci, with DRB1 alleles having the most associated TCRs and HLA-C alleles having the fewest. The study gave a list of some 150 TCR beta chains associated with cytomegalovirus. The presence/absence analyses assumed that sequencing depth was roughly uniform across donors, and that assumption may not be true. For the cohort, immune exposure information was limited to CMV serostatus. In a later analysis, 15,000 to 20,000 TCR beta sequences were associated with specific HLA alleles at a false discovery rate of 0.05. A further reported finding was that TCR beta sequences accurately predicted the HLA-A and HLA-B alleles for most subjects in the first cohort. An earlier analysis of roughly 570 of the donors showed that most TCR beta V segments appeared in productive rearrangements either about 90% or about 30% of the time, which broadly matched IMGT annotations. A later analysis found that most CMV-associated TCR beta chains appeared HLA-restricted, with HLA associations seemingly driven largely by CMV exposure. Most TCR sequences were seen in very few donors, while some public TCRs were found in many individuals. Correlated functional status among segregating V segments might reflect linkage disequilibrium, but an unknown experimental factor could not be ruled out. Because HLA typing was unavailable for some donors at each locus, only the typed subset was used in association tests. The authors suggested that the approach could potentially be generalized to other disease states and immunological phenotypes. In a later analysis, HLA-associated TCR beta chains were found to be more clonally expanded and to have lower generation probabilities than equally common non-associated chains. A cluster of highly shared sequence variants was judged likely to represent a technical artifact of the sequencing pipeline. A later analysis reported that several top co-occurrence clusters appeared linked to parvovirus B19, influenza, CMV and Epstein-Barr virus. Three of the identified cytomegalovirus-associated TCR beta chains were confirmed in vitro to be specific for cytomegalovirus antigens.

The sequenced material came from PBMCs. The sequence joins TRBV19 to TRBJ1-2; 9 middle bases align to TRBD1. This receptor was obtained from a girl aged 2 to 9 in good health and CMV-seronegative. DNA sequence: TGTGCCGCTCAGCCTGGGACAGGGAATAACTATGGCTACACCTTC. Its translation reads: CAAQPGTGNNYGYTF.